The rows below give T cell receptor beta chains drawn from one sample of a study of cytomegalovirus exposure and HLA in healthy donors. Only in-frame clones appear in the TCRdb table, and some are missing; sequencing was by immunoSEQ multiplex PCR. Of about 190,000 clones listed, 86% are singletons. Specimen: PBMCs. These receptors all come from a woman in her late teens or twenties in good health and CMV-seronegative. Each CDR3 is given with its conserved first and last residue. D genes are given only for firm matches. The size entry is marked missing in some rows and otherwise reads once, few, many or a size class.

NA	TRBJ2-7	TRBV2	12	NA	TGTGCCAGCGGACGGGACTTTTACGAGCAGTACTTC	CASGRDFYEQYF
NA	TRBJ1-1	TRBV23-1	14	NA	TGCGCCAGCAGAACGGGACATCCGAACACTGAAGCTTTCTTT	CASRTGHPNTEAFF
NA	TRBJ1-3	TRBV13	12	NA	TGTGCCACGACAGGCTCTGGAAACACCATATATTTT	CATTGSGNTIYF
few	TRBJ1-5	TRBV11-2	14	TRBD1	TGTGCCAGCAGCTGGGGACAGGGACGACAGCCCCAGCATTTT	CASSWGQGRQPQHF
NA	TRBJ2-3	TRBV11-2	16	TRBD2	TGTGCCAGCAGCTTAGTCGTTAGCGGGAGAACAGATACGCAGTATTTT	CASSLVVSGRTDTQYF
NA	TRBJ2-7	TRBV15	14	TRBD1	TGTGCCACCAGCACGGACAGGGGAGGTTACGAGCAGTACTTC	CATSTDRGGYEQYF
NA	TRBJ2-2	TRBV6-1	16	TRBD1	TGTGCCAGCAGTGAAGAGATTTGGCAGGGGGACGGGGAGCTGTTTTTT	CASSEEIWQGDGELFF
NA	TRBJ1-3	TRBV29-1	15	TRBD1	TGCAGCGCCACGGGACAGGGGGTGGAAGGAAACACCATATATTTT	CSATGQGVEGNTIYF
NA	TRBJ2-3	TRBV2	11	NA	TGTGCCAGCAGCGTCACAGATACGCAGTATTTT	CASSVTDTQYF
NA	TRBJ2-4	TRBV15	14	NA	TGTGCCACTAAACCTCGGGATGGGGAAAACATTCAGTACTTC	CATKPRDGENIQYF
NA	TRBJ1-3	TRBV7-8	16	TRBD1	TGTGCCAGCAGATTGACAGGGATAGGATCTGGAAACACCATATATTTT	CASRLTGIGSGNTIYF
once	TRBJ1-2	TRBV5-6	14	NA	TGTGCCAGCAGCTTTCCTGGCTCCTGGTATGGCTACACCTTC	CASSFPGSWYGYTF
NA	TRBJ1-2	TRBV2	14	TRBD1	TGTGCCAGCAGGGCCATTACAGGGGGCGGCGGCTACACCTTC	CASRAITGGGGYTF
NA	TRBJ2-1	TRBV18	17	TRBD2	TGTGCCAGCTCGACGCTAGCGGGAAGAACCGGGGGCAATGAGCAGTTCTTC	CASSTLAGRTGGNEQFF
many	TRBJ2-1	TRBV27	16	TRBD2	TGTGCCAGCAGTTTACTAGCGGGAGTCGGGGCGAGTGAGCAGTTCTTC	CASSLLAGVGASEQFF
NA	TRBJ1-2	TRBV5-4	12	NA	TGTGCCAGCAGCTTGGACGGGTATGGCTACACCTTC	CASSLDGYGYTF
NA	TRBJ2-2	TRBV10-2	14	NA	TGCGCCAGCAGAGACGGGGGAGACACCGGGGAGCTGTTTTTT	CASRDGGDTGELFF
NA	TRBJ1-4	TRBV19	14	NA	TGTGCCAGTAGTACCCACGGGGCTAATGAAAAACTGTTTTTT	CASSTHGANEKLFF
NA	TRBJ1-1	TRBV19	18	TRBD1	TGTGCCAGTAGTATTCCCCCCCGCGGACAGGGTACGAACACTGAAGCTTTCTTT	CASSIPPRGQGTNTEAFF
NA	TRBJ2-5	TRBV15	13	TRBD2	TGTGCCACCAGCGGGGGGGATAGGGAGACCCAGTACTTC	CATSGGDRETQYF
few	TRBJ2-1	TRBV5-1	18	TRBD2	TGCGCCAGCAGCTTGTCTAGCGGGGGGGCCGGGAGTTACAATGAGCAGTTCTTC	CASSLSSGGAGSYNEQFF
NA	TRBJ2-1	TRBV5-4	15	TRBD2	TGTGCCAGCAGCTCCGGGACTAGCGGGAGCACTGAGCAGTTCTTC	CASSSGTSGSTEQFF
NA	TRBJ2-1	TRBV6-4	13	TRBD2	TGTGCCAGCAGTGGGACTAGCAACAATGAGCAGTTCTTC	CASSGTSNNEQFF
NA	TRBJ2-4	TRBV2	15	NA	TGTGCCAGCAGAAAATCAGGGGCACAGGGAAACATTCAGTACTTC	CASRKSGAQGNIQYF
NA	TRBJ1-5	TRBV6-4	20	NA	TGTGCCAGCAGTGAATCAGGGTGCCGGGTGGACCCGGGAGACAATCAGCCCCAGCATTTT	CASSESGCRVDPGDNQPQHF
NA	TRBJ1-5	TRBV19	14	NA	TGTGCCAGTAGTATCGGGGATCTCGGGCAGCCCCAGCATTTT	CASSIGDLGQPQHF
NA	TRBJ2-1	TRBV5-6	14	NA	TGTGCCAGCAGCTTAGTAGCACCCTACAATGAGCAGTTCTTC	CASSLVAPYNEQFF
once	TRBJ1-4	TRBV5-1	15	NA	TGCGCCAGCAGCCCCGGGGGTCTCGCCGGGGAAAAACTGTTTTTT	CASSPGGLAGEKLFF
few	TRBJ2-7	TRBV7-9	13	NA	TGTGCCAGCAGCTTAGCGGGCGTCTACGAGCAGTACTTC	CASSLAGVYEQYF
NA	TRBJ2-1	TRBV7-3	16	TRBD2	TGTGCCAGCAGCCTGCCCCTAGCGGGGGGGCGAAATGAGCAGTTCTTC	CASSLPLAGGRNEQFF
NA	TRBJ2-7	TRBV5-4	14	TRBD1	TGTGCCAGCAGCGGGGGACAGGGTTCCTACGAGCAGTACTTC	CASSGGQGSYEQYF
NA	TRBJ1-4	TRBV29-1	13	NA	TGCAGCGTTGGCGGGGGCACTAATGAAAAACTGTTTTTT	CSVGGGTNEKLFF
NA	TRBJ2-3	TRBV9	16	TRBD2	TGTGCCAGCAGCGGCCCGGGGGTAGCGGGGGATCGTACGCAGTATTTT	CASSGPGVAGDRTQYF
NA	TRBJ1-5	TRBV27	16	TRBD1	TGTGCCAGCAGCAGTTTAATCGGAGGGGGCGGTCAGCCCCAGCATTTT	CASSSLIGGGGQPQHF
NA	TRBJ2-3	TRBV6-4	14	TRBD2	TGTGCCAGCAGTAGCGGGAGGGGAACAGATACGCAGTATTTT	CASSSGRGTDTQYF
few	TRBJ2-1	TRBV5-1	13	TRBD1	TGCGCCAGCAGTCCAACAGGGGGGTATGAGCAGTTCTTC	CASSPTGGYEQFF
once	TRBJ1-1	TRBV29-1	13	NA	TGCAGCGTTGACGGGCAGGGCCACACTGAAGCTTTCTTT	CSVDGQGHTEAFF
NA	TRBJ1-4	TRBV11-2	15	TRBD1	TGTGCCAGCAGCTTATTACAGGGGGCAGGCGAAAAACTGTTTTTT	CASSLLQGAGEKLFF
NA	TRBJ2-3	TRBV29-1	13	TRBD1	TGCAGCGTTGCGGACAGGCCAGGAGATACGCAGTATTTT	CSVADRPGDTQYF
NA	TRBJ2-2	TRBV6-5	15	NA	TGTGCCAGCAGTTACTGGCAGACTAAGACCGGGGAGCTGTTTTTT	CASSYWQTKTGELFF
NA	TRBJ1-5	TRBV2	14	TRBD1	TGTGCCAGCAAAGGTGGGACAGGGTATCAGCCCCAGCATTTT	CASKGGTGYQPQHF
NA	TRBJ1-2	TRBV19	13	NA	TGTGCCAGTAGTGTGACAGGCAACTATGGCTACACCTTC	CASSVTGNYGYTF
NA	TRBJ1-2	TRBV6-1	20	TRBD1	TGTGCCAGCAGTGAAGCGCTTCGGCCGGGACAGCGCTTCCCGAGACATGGCTACACCTTC	CASSEALRPGQRFPRHGYTF
NA	TRBJ1-1	TRBV9	14	NA	TGTGCCAGCAGCTCATCTCTAGCGGGCACTGAAGCTTTCTTT	CASSSSLAGTEAFF
NA	TRBJ1-2	TRBV5-6	13	NA	TGTGCCAGCAGCTACACCGCTAACTATGGCTACACCTTC	CASSYTANYGYTF
NA	TRBJ1-1	TRBV5-1	16	NA	TGCGCCAGCAGCTTGGCAGGTACTCTCATGAACACTGAAGCTTTCTTT	CASSLAGTLMNTEAFF
once	TRBJ2-7	TRBV18	15	NA	TGTGCCAGCTCACCCCGACAGGCCAGCGATAACGAGCAGTACTTC	CASSPRQASDNEQYF
NA	TRBJ1-2	TRBV2	13	TRBD1	TGTGCCAGCAGGCAGGGGGCGTCCTATGGCTACACCTTC	CASRQGASYGYTF
NA	TRBJ1-2	TRBV29-1	13	TRBD1	TGCAGCGTTGAGTCGGGACAGGCCTATGGCTACACCTTC	CSVESGQAYGYTF
NA	TRBJ2-1	TRBV10-2	17	NA	TGCGCCAGCAGAACCCAAACGGGACTCCTCTCCTACAATGAGCAGTTCTTC	CASRTQTGLLSYNEQFF
NA	TRBJ1-2	TRBV6-1	13	NA	TGTGCCAGCAGTGAGCGCCCAGGGGTAGGCTACACCTTC	CASSERPGVGYTF
NA	TRBJ1-1	TRBV6-5	11	NA	TGTGCCAGCAGCAATCAGGGGCGTGCTTTCTTT	CASSNQGRAFF
NA	TRBJ1-4	TRBV6-5	15	TRBD1	TGTGCCAGCAGTTACTCTGGGACAGCTCATGAAAAACTGTTTTTT	CASSYSGTAHEKLFF
NA	TRBJ2-1	TRBV15	17	TRBD2	TGTGCCACCAGCAGAGGGACTAGCGAAGCCTCCTACAATGAGCAGTTCTTC	CATSRGTSEASYNEQFF
once	TRBJ2-3	TRBV7-6	13	NA	TGTGCCAGCAGCTTAGCATTTAGCGATACGCAGTATTTT	CASSLAFSDTQYF
NA	TRBJ2-7	TRBV6-6	14	TRBD2	TGTGCCAGCAGTTATCCCGGACTAGCCTACGAGCAGTACTTC	CASSYPGLAYEQYF
NA	TRBJ1-2	TRBV6-5	13	TRBD1	TGTGCCAGCAGGAAAACAGGGGGCTATGGCTACACCTTC	CASRKTGGYGYTF